The next 30 T cell receptor beta chains were all read from a single sample in a study of OX40 agonist ivuxolimab in advanced cancers. Profiled with immunoSEQ multiplex PCR; TCRdb holds only in-frame clones, not every one. The sample has 45,000 to 65,000 clones; 75% to 90% are singletons. Sample: CD4+ or CD8+ T cells sorted from blood, taken in a trial of the OX40 agonist ivuxolimab. These receptor sequences come from an adult with an advanced solid tumor such as melanoma, head and neck, liver or kidney cancer.

The chain links TRBV5-1 to TRBJ2-1; D possibly corresponds to TRBD2 (7 bases). Germline assignment: CDR1 SGHRS and CDR2 YFSETQ. V lost 6 bases to trimming and J lost 4 bases, with 23 bases between them. The CDR3 spans 17 residues. The CDR3 DNA sequence: TGCGCCAGCAATACCATAAATGGGGGGGCTACATACAATGAGCAGTTCTTC. Translation gives CASNTINGGATYNEQFF.

This chain joins TRBV29-1 and TRBJ1-3, with D unresolved. The CDR3 runs to 11 residues. CDR1 is SQVTM and CDR2 is ANQGSEA in the germline V gene. V lost 5 bases, J lost 4 bases, and 6 bases lay in between. CDR3: CSVHRGNTIYF. In nucleotides, the CDR3 is TGCAGCGTTCATCGGGGAAACACCATATATTTT.

V is TRBV10-3 and J is TRBJ1-5; possibly TRBD1 for D (6 bases). The V gene lost 5 bases and the J gene lost 4 bases, with 6 bases spanning the gap. The CDR3 runs 12 residues. Germline lookup yields CDR1 ENHRY and CDR2 SYGVKD. CDR3 amino acids: CAISQGNQPQHF. The CDR3 DNA reads TGTGCCATCAGTCAGGGGAATCAGCCCCAGCATTTT.

This chain joins TRBV5-5 and TRBJ2-7; 7 bases match TRBD1. The CDR3 loop spans 14 amino acids. V lost 2 bases, J lost 2 bases, and 4 bases stayed unmatched. CDR1 and CDR2 from the germline V gene are SGHKS and YYEKEE (reference sequence). The CDR3 here is CASSFGTGAYEQYF. The CDR3 coding sequence is TGTGCCAGCAGCTTCGGTACAGGGGCCTACGAGCAGTACTTC. Together with reference TRBV5-5 and TRBJ2-7, the CDR3 gives the full variable domain: DAGVTQSPTHLIKTRGQQVTLRCSPISGHKSVSWYQQVLGQGPQFIFQYYEKEERGRGNFPDRFSARQFPNYSSELNVNALLLGDSALYLCASSFGTGAYEQYFGPGTRLTVT.

By share, this clone ranks as medium-sized. The chain joins TRBV2 to TRBJ2-7; tentative D call: TRBD2 (5 bases). Trimming removed 6 bases from V and 1 base from J, with 10 bases in between. Per germline, CDR1 SNHLY and CDR2 FYNNEI. The CDR3 has 13 amino acids. In DNA form, the CDR3 reads TGTGCCAGCAGGCCCACTAGATCCTACGAGCAGTACTTC. Its translation: CASRPTRSYEQYF.

The genes are TRBV11-2 and TRBJ2-1, with a possible D match to TRBD1 (5 bases). V lost 5 bases and J lost 0, with 11 bases in between. There are 15 residues in the CDR3. Germline-derived CDR1 and CDR2 are SGHAT and FQNNGV. The CDR3 is CASSPQVISYNEQFF. As DNA, the CDR3 is TGTGCCAGCAGCCCACAGGTCATCTCCTACAATGAGCAGTTCTTC.

The gene calls are TRBV11-1 and TRBJ2-5; D is perhaps TRBD1 (7 bases). Trimming left V 4 bases short and J 5 bases short, with 14 bases between. CDR1 is SGHAT and CDR2 is FQDESV in the germline V gene (reference sequence). This CDR3 region has 14 residues. The CDR3 DNA follows: TGTGCCAGCAGCTCGCTACAGGGGAGGGAGACCCAGTACTTC. As protein: CASSSLQGRETQYF. The whole variable domain, remainder taken from reference TRBV11-1 and TRBJ2-5, is EAEVAQSPRYKITEKSQAVAFWCDPISGHATLYWYRQILGQGPELLVQFQDESVVDDSQLPKDRFSAERLKGVDSTLKIQPAELGDSAMYLCASSSLQGRETQYFGPGTRLLVL.

This clone showed up just a few times. The rearrangement links TRBV27 to TRBJ2-7, with TRBD2 identical over 9 bases. Losses at the gene ends were 3 bases for V and 3 bases for J; bases not matched to a gene: 3. This CDR3 is 14 amino acids long. The germline gives CDR1 MNHEY, CDR2 SMNVEV (reference sequence). CDR3 sequence: CASSFSRGGYEQYF. DNA for the CDR3: TGTGCCAGCAGTTTTTCGCGGGGGGGCTACGAGCAGTACTTC.

The rearrangement links TRBV13 to TRBJ2-7, with 8 bases that match TRBD1. The length of the CDR3 is 16 residues. Germline CDR1 and CDR2: PRHDT and FYEKMQ (reference sequence). After removal of 5 bases from V and 0 bases from J, the junction contained 9 bases not matched to a gene. In nucleotides, the CDR3 is TGTGCCAGCAGCCCCCCGTTGGACAGGGACTCCTACGAGCAGTACTTC. Its translation: CASSPPLDRDSYEQYF.

A few counts support this clone. The V and J genes are TRBV27 and TRBJ2-7, with D perhaps TRBD1 (5 bases). The V gene lost 3 bases and the J gene lost 1 base, with 13 bases spanning the gap. The CDR3 has 15 residues. CDR1 is MNHEY and CDR2 is SMNVEV in the germline V gene (reference sequence). The CDR3 reads CASSFRQDRSYEQYF. CDR3 nucleotides: TGTGCCAGCAGTTTTCGGCAAGACAGATCCTACGAGCAGTACTTC.

This sequence joins TRBV9 and TRBJ2-5; D is ambiguous. The V gene's germline CDR1 is SGDLS and CDR2 YYNGEE. This CDR3 has 13 residues. V shed 0 bases and J shed 5 bases, with 8 bases lying between them. DNA for the CDR3: TGTGCCAGCAGCGTAGCTGGCGTGGAGACCCAGTACTTC. This gives the protein CASSVAGVETQYF.

This sequence joins TRBV20-1 and TRBJ1-2, with D uncertain. Per germline, CDR1 DFQATT and CDR2 SNEGSKA (reference sequence). This CDR3 contains 11 residues. Trimming removed 3 bases at V and 2 bases at J, with 4 bases between. CDR3 nucleotide sequence: TGCAGTGCTAGGGACAACTATGGCTACACCTTC. Protein sequence: CSARDNYGYTF.

This chain connects TRBV5-1 to TRBJ1-1, with TRBD1 identical over 8 bases. V shed 0 bases and J 4 bases; nucleotides not matched to a gene: 5. Germline assignment: CDR1 SGHRS and CDR2 YFSETQ. The CDR3 totals 15 residues. The DNA of the CDR3 is TGCGCCAGCAGCTTGGTTCGGACAGGGACCACTGAAGCTTTCTTT. Translating it yields CASSLVRTGTTEAFF. The whole variable domain, remainder taken from reference TRBV5-1 and TRBJ1-1, is KAGVTQTPRYLIKTRGQQVTLSCSPISGHRSVSWYQQTPGQGLQFLFEYFSETQRNKGNFPGRFSGRQFSNSRSEMNVSTLELGDSALYLCASSLVRTGTTEAFFGQGTRLTVV.

J is TRBJ2-2 and V is TRBV7-2; D unclear. Trimming took 3 bases from V and 1 from J, leaving 6 bases between them. The length of the CDR3 is 14 residues. The germline V gene encodes CDR1 SGHTA and CDR2 FQGNSA. This chain's CDR3 is CASSLDGNTGELFF. As DNA, the CDR3 is TGTGCCAGCAGCTTGGACGGGAACACCGGGGAGCTGTTTTTT.

This clone was picked up one time. V is TRBV5-5 and J is TRBJ2-7; 9 nucleotides align to TRBD1. J gave up 4 bases and V 0 bases, and 8 bases lay outside the gene matches. The CDR3 runs to 16 residues. Per germline, CDR1 SGHKS and CDR2 YYEKEE (reference sequence). CDR3 DNA: TGTGCCAGCAGCTTGGCCCAGGACAGGGGTGCATACGAGCAGTACTTC. This sequence encodes CASSLAQDRGAYEQYF.

The chain recombines TRBV19 with TRBJ2-5; the D is unclear. The CDR3 contains 14 residues. Germline assignment: CDR1 LNHDA and CDR2 SQIVND (reference sequence). With 2 bases removed from V and 5 bases from J, the gap between germline ends came to 12 bases. CDR3 loop: CASSISNGLETQYF. CDR3 nucleotides: TGTGCCAGTAGTATATCTAACGGGCTGGAGACCCAGTACTTC.

This chain connects TRBV5-1 to TRBJ1-3; 10 bases are shared with TRBD1. The germline CDR1 and CDR2 sequences are SGHRS and YFSETQ. The CDR3 is 16 residues long. Germline trimming cut 1 base from V and 4 bases from J; bases unmatched to any gene: 5. The CDR3 DNA follows: TGCGCCAGCAGCTTGACGGGACAGGGGATAGGAAACACCATATATTTT. As protein: CASSLTGQGIGNTIYF.

The gene calls are TRBV2 and TRBJ2-7; 7 nucleotides align to TRBD1. Losses at the gene ends were 6 bases for V and 0 bases for J; bases not matched to a gene: 8. From germline, CDR1 is SNHLY and CDR2 FYNNEI. The CDR3 totals 15 residues. The CDR3 loop is CASRAGTASSYEQYF. The CDR3, as DNA: TGTGCCAGCAGGGCCGGGACAGCTAGCTCCTACGAGCAGTACTTC.

This chain joins TRBV9 and TRBJ2-7; a possible D gene is TRBD2 (5 bases). From germline, CDR1 is SGDLS and CDR2 YYNGEE. The CDR3 extends over 15 amino acids. V was cut by 2 bases and J by 3 bases, with 15 bases left in between. CDR3 DNA sequence: TGTGCCAGCAGCGTCCTTGACCACGCGGGCTACGAGCAGTACTTC. Protein product: CASSVLDHAGYEQYF.

CDR3 DNA sequence: TGTGCCAGCATGAAAACTGCTGAAGGCTACGAGCAGTACTTC. Amino acid sequence: CASMKTAEGYEQYF. The chain couples TRBV5-8 to TRBJ2-7; no firm D call. The CDR3 totals 14 residues. The V gene's germline CDR1 is SGHTS and CDR2 YDEGEE. V shed 6 bases and J shed 3 bases, with 16 bases lying between them.

The chain couples TRBV9 to TRBJ2-1, with no clear D. Per germline, CDR1 SGDLS and CDR2 YYNGEE. V was trimmed by 0 bases and J by 0 bases, leaving 7 bases between them. This CDR3 is 15 amino acids long. The CDR3 here is CASSVGASSYNEQFF. The CDR3 DNA is TGTGCCAGCAGCGTAGGGGCTAGCTCCTACAATGAGCAGTTCTTC.

A single count supports this clone. V gene TRBV6-4 combines with J gene TRBJ2-7; D perhaps matches TRBD1 (6 bases). CDR1 is MRHNA and CDR2 is SNTAGT in the germline V gene. The CDR3 runs 16 residues. Trimming left V 4 bases short and J 2 bases short, with 18 bases between. As DNA, the CDR3 is TGTGCCAGCAGTGCCCCCCGGGGACACACAGCCTACGAGCAGTACTTC. Its translation is CASSAPRGHTAYEQYF.

This clone was found a few times. The chain links TRBV5-4 to TRBJ1-6; TRBD1 is a possible D gene (5 bases). The CDR3 totals 13 residues. The germline CDR1 and CDR2 sequences are SGHNT and YYREEE (reference sequence). V was clipped by 5 bases and J by 8 bases, with 11 bases between them. The CDR3 DNA is TGTGCCAGCAGGGGACCTATAGATTCACCCCTCCACTTT. Translated: CASRGPIDSPLHF.

As to this clone: The same CDR3 is also encoded by other DNA sequences in this sample. J is TRBJ1-2 and V is TRBV11-2; TRBD1 matches at 8 bases. J lost 13 bases, V lost 4 bases, and 5 bases had no gene match. Germline CDR1 SGHAT, CDR2 FQNNGV. There are 11 residues in the CDR3. The CDR3 region is CASSSRGQSTF. The CDR3 region has the DNA TGTGCCAGCAGCTCCAGGGGGCAAAGCACCTTC.

The CDR3 region has the DNA TGTGCCAGCAGGGGAACCGGGACCTACGAGCAGTACTTC. Amino acids: CASRGTGTYEQYF. The rearrangement uses TRBV28 and TRBJ2-7; D perhaps matches TRBD2 (5 bases). CDR3 size: 13 residues. V lost 6 bases and J 2 bases, leaving 11 bases between the germline ends. From germline, CDR1 is MDHEN and CDR2 SYDVKM.

The V gene is TRBV28, the J gene TRBJ2-5; D remains ambiguous. The V and J ends lost 2 bases and 4 bases respectively, with 14 bases between them. This CDR3 has 15 amino acids. Germline V gives CDR1 MDHEN, CDR2 SYDVKM. The CDR3 DNA reads TGTGCCAGCAGTTTAATAGGGTGGCATGGAGAGACCCAGTACTTC. Its translation: CASSLIGWHGETQYF.

This chain links TRBV5-1 with TRBJ2-3; perhaps TRBD2 as D (6 bases). Germline loops: CDR1 SGHRS, CDR2 YFSETQ. The germline V and J ends were trimmed by 2 bases and 8 bases, with 12 bases remaining between them. The CDR3 has 13 residues. CDR3 region: CASSFTAGSTQYF. The CDR3, as DNA: TGCGCCAGCAGCTTCACCGCGGGGAGTACGCAGTATTTT.

The chain has TRBV4-1 and TRBJ2-3; the D is unclear. V was clipped by 0 bases and J by 3 bases, with 10 bases between them. This CDR3 is built from 15 residues. Germline CDR1 is MGHRA and CDR2 is YSYEKL. The CDR3 DNA reads as TGCGCCAGCAGCCAAGATAATGTAGGGACAGATACGCAGTATTTT. Protein: CASSQDNVGTDTQYF.

The chain's CDR3 is CATSRDPGAENIQYF. Written as DNA, the CDR3 is TGTGCCACCAGCAGAGATCCCGGCGCGGAAAACATTCAGTACTTC. This chain links TRBV15 with TRBJ2-4; D is undetermined. This CDR3 is built from 15 residues. Between the trimmed V and J ends, which lost 0 bases and 5 bases, there was a span of 11 bases. Germline CDR1 reads LNHNV; CDR2 reads YYDKDF (reference sequence).

This rearrangement joins TRBV6-6 to TRBJ1-2, with D tentatively TRBD1 (5 bases). Germline CDR1 and CDR2: MNHNY and SVGAGI (reference sequence). The CDR3 contains 15 residues. Trimming left V 4 bases short and J 3 bases short, with 15 bases between. Here the CDR3 reads CASSSSWGRDYGYTF. The CDR3 bases are TGTGCCAGCAGTTCGTCATGGGGCCGAGACTATGGCTACACCTTC.